This T cell receptor (beta chain) was obtained from a study of identifying expanded T cells in peripheral blood. The method was immunoSEQ multiplex PCR; TCRdb's version includes in-frame clones alone and lacks a portion of them. The sample has about 58,000 clones; approximately 82% are singletons. Germline-derived CDR1 and CDR2 are SQVTM and ANQGSEA. CDR3 size: 15 residues. V was pared by 4 bases and J by 2 bases, with 4 bases of the junction left unmatched. The clonotype was recovered from a person between 18 and 70 years old in good health. V gene TRBV29-1 combines with J gene TRBJ2-2; 10 bases map to TRBD2. The sample comprised blood. The CDR3 DNA is TGCAGCGTTGGGACTAGCGGCCACAACACCGGGGAGCTGTTTTTT. Its protein product is CSVGTSGHNTGELFF.